This T cell receptor beta chain emerged from a study of memory CD4+ T cells and cytomegalovirus serostatus. Turning to the study itself: Donors were healthy Belgian adults, 9 or 10 CMV seropositive and around 23 seronegative.

Only in-frame clones appear in the TCRdb table, and some are missing; sequencing was by immunoSEQ multiplex PCR. Of tens of thousands of clones listed, over 65% are singletons. Single viable CD3+CD4+CD8-CD45RO+ cells were sorted as the memory CD4+ T cells. After thawing, CD4+ T cells were positively selected. Turning to this clone: The antigen is undetermined.

The V end lost 4 bases, the J end lost 6 bases, and 13 bases lay between the germline ends. There are 13 residues in the CDR3. In germline, CDR1 is SGHAT, CDR2 FQNNGV. Overall study results and limits: CD4+ memory repertoires contained about two fifths of the 164 reported CMV TCRbeta sequences.

J is TRBJ2-7 and V is TRBV11-2; tentative D call: TRBD1 (6 bases). The source is an adult in good health and CMV-seropositive. Material: memory CD4+ T cells from blood. This chain's CDR3 is CASSSQRQAEQYF. The CDR3 DNA follows: TGTGCCAGCAGCTCCCAGCGACAGGCCGAGCAGTACTTC.